These 27 T cell receptor beta chains were all obtained from the same sample, sequenced in a study of blood T cell repertoires in COVID-19. Some clones are missing from TCRdb's copy, which holds only in-frame ones; the method was immunoSEQ multiplex PCR. The sample holds some 200,000 clones, roughly 85% seen once. The sequenced material came from peripheral blood. These receptors originate from a woman in her seventies with COVID-19, enrolled during active disease.

This clone appeared once. The chain is built from TRBV4-1 and TRBJ1-2, with unresolved D. This CDR3 spans 15 amino acids. V lost 1 base and J lost 4, with 13 bases in between. Looked up from germline, CDR1 is MGHRA and CDR2 is YSYEKL. The CDR3 is CASSQVERGGYGYTF. The DNA for the CDR3 is TGCGCCAGCAGCCAAGTGGAGCGGGGAGGCTATGGCTACACCTTC.

The chain joins TRBV6-2 or TRBV6-3 to TRBJ1-2; TRBD1 matches at 10 bases. The trim removed 2 bases at V and 1 base at J, leaving 10 bases unmatched. This CDR3 region has 18 residues. Germline V CDR1 and CDR2: MNHEY, SVGEGT. This CDR3 is CASSYTRTGGLDNYGYTF. CDR3 DNA: TGTGCCAGCAGTTACACAAGGACAGGGGGATTGGATAACTATGGCTACACCTTC.

This sequence joins TRBV11-3 and TRBJ1-1, with D perhaps matching TRBD1 (5 bases). The CDR3 has 14 amino acids. Germline lookup yields CDR1 SGHNT and CDR2 YENEEA. The V and J ends lost 0 bases and 7 bases respectively, with 12 bases between them. The CDR3 DNA is TGTGCCAGCAGCTTAGAAGGTACCAGGGTTGAAGCTTTCTTT. Protein: CASSLEGTRVEAFF. The full variable domain, with the rest looked up from reference TRBV11-3 and TRBJ1-1, is EAGVVQSPRYKIIEKKQPVAFWCNPISGHNTLYWYLQNLGQGPELLIRYENEEAVDDSQLPKDRFSAERLKGVDSTLKIQPAELGDSAVYLCASSLEGTRVEAFFGQGTRLTVV.

This rearrangement joins TRBV4-3 to TRBJ1-1, with TRBD1 matching over 8 bases. V shed 0 bases, J shed 7 bases, and the junction held 13 bases outside the gene matches. CDR3 length equals 17 residues. Germline V lookup: CDR1 LGHNA, CDR2 YSLEER. The CDR3 reads CASSQDPPSGGWIEAFF. The CDR3 nucleotides read TGCGCCAGCAGCCAAGACCCTCCGTCAGGGGGCTGGATTGAAGCTTTCTTT.

The chain links TRBV5-1 to TRBJ1-2, with 9 bases aligning to TRBD1. The CDR3 is 15 residues long. The V and J ends lost 0 bases and 4 bases, in that order; junction bases with no gene match: 4. Germline V gene lookup returns CDR1 SGHRS and CDR2 YFSETQ. CDR3 sequence reads: CASSLAGTGLYGYTF. Here the CDR3 DNA reads TGCGCCAGCAGCTTGGCTGGGACAGGGCTCTATGGCTACACCTTC.

The chain combines TRBV15 with TRBJ1-2; D possibly corresponds to TRBD1 (5 bases). In germline, CDR1 is LNHNV, CDR2 YYDKDF (reference sequence). This CDR3 is 14 amino acids long. Trimming shortened V by 5 bases and J by 3 bases, and 13 bases separated the two germline ends. CDR3: CATSLSGADYGYTF. The CDR3 nucleotides read TGTGCCACCAGCCTTAGCGGGGCGGACTATGGCTACACCTTC.

The rearrangement uses TRBV6-2 or TRBV6-3 and TRBJ2-7, with D tentatively TRBD2 (6 bases). Trimming left V 6 bases short and J 2 bases short, with 14 bases between. From germline, CDR1 is MNHEY and CDR2 SVGEGT. CDR3 length equals 14 residues. The CDR3 nucleotides read TGTGCCAGCAGCCGAACCGGGGGAACCTACGAGCAGTACTTC. Protein product: CASSRTGGTYEQYF.

The chain employs TRBV10-3 and TRBJ1-1; no firm D call. CDR3 length equals 11 residues. The V and J ends lost 9 bases and 5 bases respectively, with 10 bases between them. Germline V gene sequence: CDR1 ENHRY, CDR2 SYGVKD. DNA of the CDR3: TGTGCCATTTGCGGAGGAACTGAAGCTTTCTTT. Translating it yields CAICGGTEAFF.

The chain couples TRBV18 to TRBJ1-2, with TRBD1 matching 9 bases. The CDR3 extends over 14 amino acids. The germline CDR1 and CDR2 sequences are KGHSH and LQKENI. After removal of 5 bases from V and 4 bases from J, the junction contained 5 bases not matched to a gene. The CDR3 region is CASSTLQGAYGYTF. The CDR3 DNA reads TGTGCCAGCTCAACACTACAGGGGGCCTATGGCTACACCTTC. Full variable domain (outside the CDR3, taken from reference TRBV18 and TRBJ1-2): NAGVMQNPRHLVRRRGQEARLRCSPMKGHSHVYWYRQLPEEGLKFMVYLQKENIIDESGMPKERFSAEFPKEGPSILRIQQVVRGDSAAYFCASSTLQGAYGYTFGSGTRLTVV.

This chain links TRBV7-9 with TRBJ1-2; 9 nucleotides agree with TRBD1. From germline, CDR1 is SEHNR and CDR2 FQNEAQ (reference sequence). The CDR3 has 16 residues. The V segment lost 1 base and the J segment 4 bases; nucleotides outside the gene matches: 7. The CDR3 spells CASSLGQGERGYGYTF. The DNA of the CDR3 is TGTGCCAGCAGCTTAGGACAGGGGGAGCGGGGCTATGGCTACACCTTC.

This clone occurred once. This chain uses TRBV5-1 with TRBJ2-1; 10 bases agree with TRBD2. V lost 5 bases and J lost 8; bases outside the gene matches: 7. The germline gives CDR1 SGHRS, CDR2 YFSETQ. This CDR3 is 14 amino acids long. The CDR3 nucleotides are TGCGCCAGCAGGGAAGCGGGGGGGCCGTATGAGCAGTTCTTC. Translated, it gives CASREAGGPYEQFF.

This clone was seen more than once but under ten times. The chain couples TRBV19 to TRBJ1-2; possible D gene TRBD1, 5 bases. This CDR3 has 14 amino acids. The germline V and J ends were trimmed by 3 bases and 0 bases, with 8 bases remaining between them. From germline, CDR1 is LNHDA and CDR2 SQIVND (reference sequence). The CDR3 nucleotides are TGTGCCAGTAGTATTGACAGAACTAACTATGGCTACACCTTC. It specifies CASSIDRTNYGYTF.

The rearrangement joins TRBV13 to TRBJ1-1; TRBD1 is a possible D gene (5 bases). The CDR3 extends over 14 amino acids. V lost 5 bases to trimming and J lost 3 bases, with 13 bases between them. From germline, CDR1 is PRHDT and CDR2 FYEKMQ (reference sequence). The CDR3: CASSPRAGHTEAFF. The CDR3 region has the DNA TGTGCCAGCAGCCCCCGGGCAGGGCACACTGAAGCTTTCTTT.

The chain uses TRBV4-2 and TRBJ1-6; D unresolved. In germline, CDR1 is LGHNA, CDR2 YNFKEQ. This CDR3 is built from 16 residues. Trimming stripped 0 bases from V and 9 bases from J, with 15 bases between. CDR3 DNA: TGTGCCAGCAGCCAAGATCGACGGCTAGGATCTTCACCCCTCCACTTT. This encodes CASSQDRRLGSSPLHF.

The chain joins TRBV5-1 to TRBJ2-1; unclear D gene. V was trimmed by 0 bases and J by 9 bases, leaving 13 bases between them. Germline values: CDR1 SGHRS, CDR2 YFSETQ. This CDR3 comprises 14 residues. CDR3 amino acids: CASSLVRTHGEQFF. The CDR3 DNA reads as TGCGCCAGCAGCTTGGTGAGAACTCACGGTGAGCAGTTCTTC.

This chain links TRBV4-3 with TRBJ1-1; TRBD1 matches 8 bases. Germline V gives CDR1 LGHNA, CDR2 YSLEER. The CDR3 is 13 amino acids. V dropped 5 bases and J dropped 10; count of bases not matched to a gene: 9. This CDR3 is CASSEQGVLRAFF. CDR3 DNA: TGCGCCAGCAGCGAACAGGGGGTGTTAAGAGCTTTCTTT.

The J gene is TRBJ1-2, the V gene TRBV19; maybe TRBD1 (6 bases). Germline loops: CDR1 LNHDA, CDR2 SQIVND (reference sequence). The V and J ends lost 4 bases and 6 bases respectively, with 9 bases between them. The length of the CDR3 is 12 residues. The chain's CDR3 is CASSTQGNGYTF. The CDR3 DNA follows: TGTGCCAGTAGTACACAGGGAAATGGCTACACCTTC.

The chain recombines TRBV11-3 with TRBJ2-3; a weak D match, TRBD1 (5 bases). The CDR3 is made up of 12 amino acids. Germline CDR1 reads SGHNT; CDR2 reads YENEEA. The V end was cut by 5 bases, the J end by 5 bases, with 8 bases between. CDR3 amino acids: CASSATVDTQYF. The CDR3, as DNA: TGTGCCAGCAGCGCGACAGTAGATACGCAGTATTTT. The whole variable domain, filled in from reference TRBV11-3 and TRBJ2-3, reads EAGVVQSPRYKIIEKKQPVAFWCNPISGHNTLYWYLQNLGQGPELLIRYENEEAVDDSQLPKDRFSAERLKGVDSTLKIQPAELGDSAVYLCASSATVDTQYFGPGTRLTVL.

This clone was observed once. This chain connects TRBV3-1 (or the pseudogene TRBV3-2) to TRBJ1-1, with D possibly TRBD1 on 5 matching bases. The CDR3 contains 15 residues. The germline CDR1 and CDR2 sequences are LGHDT and YNNKEL (reference sequence). V was cut by 4 bases and J by 5 bases, with 17 bases left in between. The CDR3 coding sequence is TGTGCCAGCAGCCCTCCAGGTCAGGGCCGGACTGAAGCTTTCTTT. Translated: CASSPPGQGRTEAFF.

This clone was detected once. The chain has TRBV3-1 (or the pseudogene TRBV3-2) and TRBJ1-3, with a weak D call TRBD1 (5 bases). This CDR3 is 15 amino acids long. Germline CDR1 and CDR2: LGHDT and YNNKEL (reference sequence). V lost 0 bases and J lost 7, with 13 bases in between. The CDR3 loop is CASSQDLRVSNTIYF. The CDR3 DNA follows: TGTGCCAGCAGCCAAGATCTCAGGGTATCGAACACCATATATTTT.

There are many counts of this clone. The genes are TRBV3-1 (or the pseudogene TRBV3-2) and TRBJ2-7; D not certain. Germline lookup yields CDR1 LGHDT and CDR2 YNNKEL (reference sequence). The ends were cut back, 0 bases at V and 6 bases at J, with 9 bases in the middle. The CDR3 runs to 13 residues. The CDR3 reads CASSQDRVGEQYF. DNA of the CDR3: TGTGCCAGCAGCCAAGATCGGGTTGGCGAGCAGTACTTC.

This clone has just a few counts. The rearrangement links TRBV11-2 to TRBJ2-7; possibly TRBD1 for D (5 bases). This CDR3 has 12 amino acids. The V end lost 3 bases, the J end lost 2 bases, and 5 bases lay between the germline ends. The germline V gene has CDR1 SGHAT and CDR2 FQNNGV. This CDR3 is CASSLTAYEQYF. The CDR3 region has the DNA TGTGCCAGCAGCTTGACAGCCTACGAGCAGTACTTC.

The genes are TRBV15 and TRBJ2-1, with D tentatively TRBD2 (6 bases). The V gene's germline CDR1 is LNHNV and CDR2 YYDKDF (reference sequence). Between the trimmed V and J ends, which lost 7 bases and 3 bases, there was a span of 13 bases. The CDR3 length is 14 residues. The CDR3 DNA reads TGTGCCACCACTGACGGGAGAAACTACAATGAGCAGTTCTTC. As protein: CATTDGRNYNEQFF.

This clone was observed a single time. This chain links TRBV6-6 with TRBJ1-2; TRBD1 agrees at 9 bases. This CDR3 is built from 12 residues. Germline lookup yields CDR1 MNHNY and CDR2 SVGAGI (reference sequence). The junction had 4 bases not matched to a gene; V was cut back by 6 bases and J by 8 bases. This CDR3 is CASRPGTGGYTF. Written as DNA, the CDR3 is TGTGCCAGCAGACCCGGGACAGGGGGCTACACCTTC.

This chain connects TRBV19 to TRBJ1-1, with a possible D match to TRBD1 (5 bases). This CDR3 spans 13 amino acids. In germline, CDR1 is LNHDA, CDR2 SQIVND (reference sequence). The V end lost 7 bases, the J end lost 5 bases, and 14 bases lay between the germline ends. The DNA of the CDR3 is TGTGCCAGTATCCCCTGGGGGGGAACTGAAGCTTTCTTT. Protein sequence: CASIPWGGTEAFF.

J is TRBJ1-5 and V is TRBV11-2, with no clear D. Germline CDR1 reads SGHAT; CDR2 reads FQNNGV. Trimming stripped 1 base from V and 6 bases from J, with 7 bases between. The CDR3 is made up of 13 amino acids. The CDR3 sequence: CASSLGGFQPQHF. For the CDR3, the DNA is TGTGCCAGCAGCTTAGGAGGGTTTCAGCCCCAGCATTTT.

This CDR3 reads CASSLVPVSGNTIYF. The CDR3, as DNA: TGCGCCAGCAGCTTGGTACCAGTCTCTGGAAACACCATATATTTT. The V call is TRBV5-1, the J call TRBJ1-3; D unclear. Germline loops: CDR1 SGHRS, CDR2 YFSETQ. The CDR3 is made up of 15 amino acids. The V gene lost 0 bases and the J gene lost 0 bases, with 7 bases spanning the gap.